In its sample, the clone carrying this TCR delta chain was seen a few times. One end of the junction does not line up with germline, which may come from a read error. TCRdb re-called the RT-PCR reads with CATT. The sample shows 10,000 to 13,000 delta-chain clones, around 42% of them seen only once. This record belongs to a study of gamma-delta T cells after stem cell transplantation. Germline-derived CDR1 and CDR2 are TSWWSYY and QGS. CDR3 length: 14 residues. The chain links TRDV1 to TRDJ1; D is unresolved. This TCR was recovered from a human donor. It is not recorded whose cells these are; they may come from a transplant donor. The specimen was gamma-delta T cells. The CDR3, as DNA: TGTGCTCTTGGGGAAGGGGCTGCCACCAATAAACTCATCTTT. Its translation is CALGEGAATNKLIF.